The 15 T cell receptor beta chains below all came from one sample that was sequenced in a study of CD8+ T cells in alopecia areata. Once RNA had been extracted, it was reverse transcribed into cDNA to act as the sequencing template. The protocol was immunoSEQ multiplex PCR, while the TCRdb copy is restricted to in-frame clones and leaves out a portion. The table shows fewer than 250,000 clones, with less than 45% occurring only once. The treatment is: oral pan-JAK inhibitor, 5-10 mg twice daily. This specimen was CD4+ T cells sorted from blood, taken at approximately week 31, from a patient treated with tofacitinib. These receptors were taken from a human donor with alopecia areata.

The chain combines TRBV9 with TRBJ2-1; D may be TRBD1 (6 bases). This CDR3 is built from 16 residues. Trimming took off 4 bases at V and 0 bases at J, with 14 bases between the two ends. Germline-derived CDR1 and CDR2 are SGDLS and YYNGEE. The CDR3 region has the DNA TGTGCCAGCAGCACCGGACAGCTTGGCTCCTACAATGAGCAGTTCTTC. Translating it yields CASSTGQLGSYNEQFF.

This clone has just one count. This sequence joins TRBV6-5 and TRBJ1-6; 10 bases fit TRBD1. The germline CDR1 and CDR2 sequences are MNHEY and SVGAGI. Trimming took 2 bases from V and 8 from J; bases not matched to a gene: 3. CDR3 length: 15 residues. DNA of the CDR3: TGTGCCAGCAGTTACCCGGACAGGGGGGATTCACCCCTCCACTTT. This translates into CASSYPDRGDSPLHF.

Concerning this clone itself: Because it lacks the conserved phenylalanine or tryptophan at the end, this CDR3 is likely a read error. It is unclear where the CDR3 begins or ends on the DNA, so no DNA is shown, and the CDR3 is as TCRdb lists it. The rearrangement joins TRBV23-1 to TRBJ1-1; TRBD1, the table's D call, was not compared with the DNA. TRBV23-1 is identified as an open reading frame with a role that is uncertain. The CDR3 adds up to 8 amino acids, both ends counted. This CDR3 is CASERDRV.

This clone was counted between two and nine times. The genes are TRBV18 and TRBJ2-1; 7 bases match TRBD2. Germline values: CDR1 KGHSH, CDR2 LQKENI. J lost 8 bases, V lost 3 bases, and 10 bases had no gene match. The CDR3 has 15 amino acids. CDR3 residues: CASSPGLAASDEQFF. In nucleotides, the CDR3 is TGTGCCAGCTCACCTGGGCTAGCGGCCTCCGATGAGCAGTTCTTC.

The chain combines TRBV6-1 with TRBJ2-3, with D hard to call. This CDR3 region has 12 residues. The germline V gene encodes CDR1 MNHNS and CDR2 SASEGT. Trimming cost V 5 bases and J 1 base, with 4 bases left between them. In DNA, the CDR3 is TGTGCCAGCAGTCCACGCACAGATACGCAGTATTTT. This sequence encodes CASSPRTDTQYF.

This clone was found a few times. This rearrangement joins TRBV7-9 to TRBJ1-2; D uncertain. CDR1 and CDR2 from the germline V gene are SEHNR and FQNEAQ (reference sequence). The V end lost 5 bases, the J end lost 3 bases, and 13 bases lay between the germline ends. This CDR3 region has 14 residues. CDR3 sequence (DNA): TGTGCCAGCAGCCGGTCGCGGGAAGACTATGGCTACACCTTC. It yields the protein CASSRSREDYGYTF.

J is TRBJ1-1 and V is TRBV5-6; D is ambiguous. Germline loops: CDR1 SGHDT, CDR2 YYEEEE. Trimming removed 4 bases at V and 1 base at J, with 14 bases between. The CDR3 covers 15 residues. CDR3 protein: CASSPRPGGNTEAFF. CDR3 nucleotide sequence: TGTGCCAGCAGCCCGCGGCCAGGCGGGAACACTGAAGCTTTCTTT.

Relative to its sample, this clone is medium-sized. CDR3 DNA sequence: TGCAGCGTTGATCGGGACTATTCCTACAATGAGCAGTTCTTC. Translated, it gives CSVDRDYSYNEQFF. V and J are TRBV29-1 and TRBJ2-1; TRBD2 matches at 7 bases. The V and J ends lost 3 bases and 1 base, in that order; junction bases with no gene match: 3. The germline V gene has CDR1 SQVTM and CDR2 ANQGSEA. CDR3 length: 14 amino acids.

The chain links TRBV5-4 to TRBJ1-5; D gene uncertain. The CDR3 covers 13 residues. Trimming removed 4 bases at V and 5 bases at J, with 10 bases between. Germline CDR1 is SGHNT and CDR2 is YYREEE (reference sequence). For the CDR3, the DNA is TGTGCCAGCAGCAATTCCGGAGATCAGCCCCAGCATTTT. Translation: CASSNSGDQPQHF. The full variable domain, in which reference TRBV5-4 and TRBJ1-5 provide the parts outside the CDR3, is ETGVTQSPTHLIKTRGQQVTLRCSSQSGHNTVSWYQQALGQGPQFIFQYYREEENGRGNFPPRFSGLQFPNYSSELNVNALELDDSALYLCASSNSGDQPQHFGDGTRLSIL.

This clone was seen a handful of times. This chain uses TRBV5-8 with TRBJ1-1; D not resolved. V was cut by 2 bases and J by 0 bases, with 11 bases left in between. Germline CDR1 reads SGHTS; CDR2 reads YDEGEE. This CDR3 has 15 residues. The CDR3 DNA follows: TGTGCCAGCAGCTTCCATTTCGGCTTGAACACTGAAGCTTTCTTT. Residues: CASSFHFGLNTEAFF.

CDR3: CASSRTTEPNTEAFF. The CDR3 bases are TGTGCCAGCAGCAGGACGACAGAACCAAACACTGAAGCTTTCTTT. The chain recombines TRBV5-4 with TRBJ1-1; TRBD1 might be the D (5 bases). CDR3 length: 15 residues. Deletions cut 4 bases from V and 2 bases from J, with 15 bases between. Germline V lookup: CDR1 SGHNT, CDR2 YYREEE (reference sequence).

The rearrangement joins TRBV7-9 to TRBJ1-1, with 8 bases fitting TRBD1. J was trimmed by 2 bases and V by 5 bases; bases with no gene match: 1. This CDR3 is 13 amino acids long. CDR1 is SEHNR and CDR2 is FQNEAQ in the germline V gene (reference sequence). CDR3 sequence reads: CASSPGGNTEAFF. CDR3 DNA: TGTGCCAGCAGCCCAGGGGGCAACACTGAAGCTTTCTTT.

In its sample, this clone was seen a few times. The rearrangement joins TRBV27 to TRBJ2-6; 12 positions match TRBD1. Losses at the gene ends were 2 bases for V and 1 base for J; bases not matched to a gene: 3. From germline, CDR1 is MNHEY and CDR2 SMNVEV (reference sequence). The length of the CDR3 is 18 residues. The chain's CDR3 is CASSLGTGGASGANVLTF. The CDR3 nucleotides read TGTGCCAGCAGTTTAGGGACAGGGGGCGCGTCTGGGGCCAACGTCCTGACTTTC.

The J gene is TRBJ1-2, the V gene TRBV30; no firm D call. The germline V gene encodes CDR1 GTSNPN and CDR2 SVGIG (reference sequence). This CDR3 is 11 amino acids long. V was pared by 2 bases and J by 0 bases, with 1 base between. This CDR3 is CAWSTNYGYTF. CDR3 sequence (DNA): TGTGCCTGGAGTACTAACTATGGCTACACCTTC. Supplemented by reference TRBV30 and TRBJ1-2, the full variable domain reads SQTIHQWPATLVQPVGSPLSLECTVEGTSNPNLYWYRQAAGRGLQLLFYSVGIGQISSEVPQNLSASRPQDRQFILSSKKLLLSDSGFYLCAWSTNYGYTFGSGTRLTVV.

V usage is TRBV18 and J usage is TRBJ2-7, with 8 bases that match TRBD2. This CDR3 comprises 15 residues. V shed 2 bases and J 4 bases; nucleotides not matched to a gene: 7. Germline CDR1 is KGHSH and CDR2 is LQKENI. The CDR3 bases are TGTGCCAGCTCACCAGTAGGACTAGCAGGGTACGAGCAGTACTTC. This gives the protein CASSPVGLAGYEQYF.